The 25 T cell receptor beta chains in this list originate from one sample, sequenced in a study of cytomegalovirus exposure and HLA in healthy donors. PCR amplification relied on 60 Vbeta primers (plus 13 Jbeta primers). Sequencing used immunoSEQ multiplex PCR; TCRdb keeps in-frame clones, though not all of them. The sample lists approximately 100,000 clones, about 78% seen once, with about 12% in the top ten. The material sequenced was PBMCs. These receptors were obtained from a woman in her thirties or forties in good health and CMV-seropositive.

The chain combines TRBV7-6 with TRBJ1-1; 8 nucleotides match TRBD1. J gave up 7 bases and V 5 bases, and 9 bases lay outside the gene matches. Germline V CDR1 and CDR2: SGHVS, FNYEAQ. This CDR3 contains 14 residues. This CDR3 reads CASSPTGEVGEAFF. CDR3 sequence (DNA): TGTGCCAGCAGCCCGACAGGGGAGGTGGGTGAAGCTTTCTTT.

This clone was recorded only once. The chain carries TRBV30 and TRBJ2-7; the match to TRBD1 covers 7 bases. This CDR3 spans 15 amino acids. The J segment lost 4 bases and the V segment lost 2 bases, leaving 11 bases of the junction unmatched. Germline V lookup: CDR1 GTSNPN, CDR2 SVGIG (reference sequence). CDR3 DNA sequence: TGTGCCTGGAGTTCAATGACAGGGTTTAGGTACGAGCAGTACTTC. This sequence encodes CAWSSMTGFRYEQYF.

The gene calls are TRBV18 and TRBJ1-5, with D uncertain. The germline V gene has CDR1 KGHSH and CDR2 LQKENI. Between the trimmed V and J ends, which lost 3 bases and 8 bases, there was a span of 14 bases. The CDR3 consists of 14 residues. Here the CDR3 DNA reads TGTGCCAGCTCACCCGGCCCCGGGAGGGAGCCCCAGCATTTT. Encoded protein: CASSPGPGREPQHF.

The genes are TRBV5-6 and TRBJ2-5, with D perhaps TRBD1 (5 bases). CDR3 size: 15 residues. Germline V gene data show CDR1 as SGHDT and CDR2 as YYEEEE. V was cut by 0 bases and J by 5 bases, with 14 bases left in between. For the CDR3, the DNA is TGTGCCAGCAGCTTGGACTTGGGGCTGGCTGAGACCCAGTACTTC. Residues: CASSLDLGLAETQYF.

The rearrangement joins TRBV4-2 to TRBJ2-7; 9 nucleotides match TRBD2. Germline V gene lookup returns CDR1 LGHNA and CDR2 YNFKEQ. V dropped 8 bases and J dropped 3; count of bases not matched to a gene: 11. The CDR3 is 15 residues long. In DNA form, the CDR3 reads TGTGCCAGCTCTTCCGCGGCTAGCGGGGACTACGAGCAGTACTTC. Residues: CASSSAASGDYEQYF.

The CDR3 is CATSREGDTRYEKLFF. In DNA, the CDR3 is TGTGCCACCAGCAGGGAGGGAGACACCCGTTATGAAAAACTGTTTTTT. V gene TRBV15 combines with J gene TRBJ1-4; D is unresolved. The CDR3 is made up of 16 amino acids. Trimming stripped 3 bases from V and 6 bases from J, with 17 bases between. The germline V gene has CDR1 LNHNV and CDR2 YYDKDF (reference sequence).

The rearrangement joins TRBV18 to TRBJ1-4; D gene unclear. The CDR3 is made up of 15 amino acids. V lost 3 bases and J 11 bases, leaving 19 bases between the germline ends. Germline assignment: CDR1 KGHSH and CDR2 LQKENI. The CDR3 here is CASSPLVAARGKLFF. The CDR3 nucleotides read TGTGCCAGCTCACCGCTGGTGGCAGCCCGAGGGAAACTGTTTTTT. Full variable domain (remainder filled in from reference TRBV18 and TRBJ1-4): NAGVMQNPRHLVRRRGQEARLRCSPMKGHSHVYWYRQLPEEGLKFMVYLQKENIIDESGMPKERFSAEFPKEGPSILRIQQVVRGDSAAYFCASSPLVAARGKLFFGSGTQLSVL.

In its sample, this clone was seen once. The CDR3 loop reads CASNRVRSYNEQFF. In DNA, the CDR3 is TGTGCCAGCAATCGGGTGCGCTCCTACAATGAGCAGTTCTTC. The rearrangement uses TRBV2 and TRBJ2-1; D ambiguous. V dropped 7 bases and J dropped 0 bases, with 10 bases sitting between them. The CDR3 runs 14 residues. Looked up from germline, CDR1 is SNHLY and CDR2 is FYNNEI.

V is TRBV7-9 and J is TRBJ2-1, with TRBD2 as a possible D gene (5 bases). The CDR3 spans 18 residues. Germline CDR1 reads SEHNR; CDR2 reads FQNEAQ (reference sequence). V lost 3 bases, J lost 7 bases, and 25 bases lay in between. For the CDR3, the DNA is TGTGCCAGCAGCTTCGAGCCCTCTCCGGGCCGTAGGGAGAATGAGCAGTTCTTC. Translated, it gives CASSFEPSPGRRENEQFF.

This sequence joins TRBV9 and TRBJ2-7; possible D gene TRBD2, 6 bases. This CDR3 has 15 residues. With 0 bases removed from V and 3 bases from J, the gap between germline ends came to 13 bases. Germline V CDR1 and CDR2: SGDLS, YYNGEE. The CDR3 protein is CASSVGAGQNYEQYF. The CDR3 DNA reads TGTGCCAGCAGCGTAGGGGCGGGGCAGAACTACGAGCAGTACTTC. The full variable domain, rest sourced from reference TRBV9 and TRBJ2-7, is DSGVTQTPKHLITATGQRVTLRCSPRSGDLSVYWYQQSLDQGLQFLIQYYNGEERAKGNILERFSAQQFPDLHSELNLSSLELGDSALYFCASSVGAGQNYEQYFGPGTRLTVT.

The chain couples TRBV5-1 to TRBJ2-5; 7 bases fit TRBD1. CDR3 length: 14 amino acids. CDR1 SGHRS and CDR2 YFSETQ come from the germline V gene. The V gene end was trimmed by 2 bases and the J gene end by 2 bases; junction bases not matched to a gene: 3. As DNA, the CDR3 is TGCGCCAGCAGCTTTGGACAGGAACAAGAGACCCAGTACTTC. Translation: CASSFGQEQETQYF.

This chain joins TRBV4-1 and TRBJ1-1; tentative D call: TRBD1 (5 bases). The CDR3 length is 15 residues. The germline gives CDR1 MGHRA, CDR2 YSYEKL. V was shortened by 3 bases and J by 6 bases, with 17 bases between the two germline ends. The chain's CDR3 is CASSHPGVRVSEAFF. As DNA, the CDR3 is TGCGCCAGCAGCCATCCGGGGGTAAGGGTGTCTGAAGCTTTCTTT.

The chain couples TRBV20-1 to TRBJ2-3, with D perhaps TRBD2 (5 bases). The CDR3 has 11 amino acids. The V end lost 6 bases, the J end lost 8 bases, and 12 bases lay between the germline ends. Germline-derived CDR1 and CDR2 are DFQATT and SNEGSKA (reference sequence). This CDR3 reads CSAPTEGTQYF. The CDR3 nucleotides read TGCAGTGCACCGACCGAGGGTACGCAGTATTTT.

The CDR3 DNA follows: TGTGCCTGGGATTTCAGGGGCACAGATACGCAGTATTTT. This codes for CAWDFRGTDTQYF. The chain links TRBV30 to TRBJ2-3, with D possibly TRBD1 on 5 matching bases. The CDR3 runs 13 residues. Germline-derived CDR1 and CDR2 are GTSNPN and SVGIG (reference sequence). V lost 5 bases and J lost 1, with 10 bases in between.

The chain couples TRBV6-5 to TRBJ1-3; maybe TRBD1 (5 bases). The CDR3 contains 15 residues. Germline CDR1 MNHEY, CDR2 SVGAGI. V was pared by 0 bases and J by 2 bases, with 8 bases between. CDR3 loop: CASSYSGGAGNTIYF. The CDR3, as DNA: TGTGCCAGCAGTTACTCTGGAGGGGCTGGAAACACCATATATTTT.

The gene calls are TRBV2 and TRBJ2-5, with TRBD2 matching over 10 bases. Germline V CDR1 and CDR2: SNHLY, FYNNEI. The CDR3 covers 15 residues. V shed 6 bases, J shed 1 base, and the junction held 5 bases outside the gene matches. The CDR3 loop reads CASRAGTSVQETQYF. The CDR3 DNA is TGTGCCAGCAGAGCCGGGACTAGCGTCCAAGAGACCCAGTACTTC.

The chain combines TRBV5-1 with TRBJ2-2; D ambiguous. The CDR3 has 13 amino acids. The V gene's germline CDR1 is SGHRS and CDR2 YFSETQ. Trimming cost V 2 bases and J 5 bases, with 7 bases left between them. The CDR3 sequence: CASSFGRTGELFF. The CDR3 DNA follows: TGCGCCAGCAGCTTCGGTCGGACCGGGGAGCTGTTTTTT.

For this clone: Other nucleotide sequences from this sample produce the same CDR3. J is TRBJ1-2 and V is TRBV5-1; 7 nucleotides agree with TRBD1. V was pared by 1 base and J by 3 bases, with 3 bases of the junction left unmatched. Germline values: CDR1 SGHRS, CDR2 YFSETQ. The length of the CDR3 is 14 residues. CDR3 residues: CASSLYRGDYGYTF. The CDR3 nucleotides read TGCGCCAGCAGCTTGTACAGGGGTGACTATGGCTACACCTTC.

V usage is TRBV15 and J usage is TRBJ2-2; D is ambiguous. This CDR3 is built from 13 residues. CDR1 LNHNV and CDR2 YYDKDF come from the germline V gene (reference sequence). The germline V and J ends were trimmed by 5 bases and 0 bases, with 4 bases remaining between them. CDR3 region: CATSVSNTGELFF. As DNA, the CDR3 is TGTGCCACCAGCGTCTCGAACACCGGGGAGCTGTTTTTT.

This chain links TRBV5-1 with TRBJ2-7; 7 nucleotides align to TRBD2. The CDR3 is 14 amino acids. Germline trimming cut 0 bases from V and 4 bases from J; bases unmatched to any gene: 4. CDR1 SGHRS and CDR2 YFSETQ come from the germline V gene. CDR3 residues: CASSLAGEGYEQYF. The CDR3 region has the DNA TGCGCCAGCAGCTTGGCGGGGGAGGGGTACGAGCAGTACTTC.

The CDR3 DNA is TGTGCCAGCACTTCAACAGGGAATCAAGAGACCCAGTACTTC. Protein sequence: CASTSTGNQETQYF. The chain uses TRBV11-3 and TRBJ2-5; D is possibly TRBD1 (6 bases). V lost 7 bases and J lost 2, with 14 bases in between. The CDR3 is 14 amino acids. Germline CDR1 and CDR2: SGHNT and YENEEA.

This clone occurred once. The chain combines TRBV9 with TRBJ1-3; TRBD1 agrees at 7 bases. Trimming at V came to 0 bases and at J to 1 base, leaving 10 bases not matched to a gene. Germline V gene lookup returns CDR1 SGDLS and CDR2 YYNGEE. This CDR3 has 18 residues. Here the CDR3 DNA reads TGTGCCAGCAGCGTAGCCCCGCCAACGACAGGGTCTGGAAACACCATATATTTT. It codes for CASSVAPPTTGSGNTIYF.

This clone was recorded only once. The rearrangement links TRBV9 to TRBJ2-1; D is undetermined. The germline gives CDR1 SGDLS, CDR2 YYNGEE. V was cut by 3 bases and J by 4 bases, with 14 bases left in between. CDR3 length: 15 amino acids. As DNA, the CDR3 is TGTGCCAGCAGCGCCGACCAGGCAGCATACAATGAGCAGTTCTTC. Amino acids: CASSADQAAYNEQFF.

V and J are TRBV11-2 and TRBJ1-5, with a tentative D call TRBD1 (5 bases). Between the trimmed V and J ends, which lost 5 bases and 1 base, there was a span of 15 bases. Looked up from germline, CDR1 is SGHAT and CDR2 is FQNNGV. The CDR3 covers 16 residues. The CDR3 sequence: CASSVMSGGSNQPQHF. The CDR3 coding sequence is TGTGCCAGCAGCGTAATGAGTGGGGGGAGCAATCAGCCCCAGCATTTT. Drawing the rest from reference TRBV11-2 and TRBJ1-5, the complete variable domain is EAGVAQSPRYKIIEKRQSVAFWCNPISGHATLYWYQQILGQGPKLLIQFQNNGVVDDSQLPKDRFSAERLKGVDSTLKIQPAKLEDSAVYLCASSVMSGGSNQPQHFGDGTRLSIL.

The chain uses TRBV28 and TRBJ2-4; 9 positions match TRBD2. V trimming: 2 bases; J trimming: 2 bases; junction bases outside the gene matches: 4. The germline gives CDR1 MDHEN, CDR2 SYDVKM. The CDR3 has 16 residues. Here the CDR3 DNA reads TGTGCCAGCAGTTTAGGTAGCGGGGGATCCAAAAACATTCAGTACTTC. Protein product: CASSLGSGGSKNIQYF.